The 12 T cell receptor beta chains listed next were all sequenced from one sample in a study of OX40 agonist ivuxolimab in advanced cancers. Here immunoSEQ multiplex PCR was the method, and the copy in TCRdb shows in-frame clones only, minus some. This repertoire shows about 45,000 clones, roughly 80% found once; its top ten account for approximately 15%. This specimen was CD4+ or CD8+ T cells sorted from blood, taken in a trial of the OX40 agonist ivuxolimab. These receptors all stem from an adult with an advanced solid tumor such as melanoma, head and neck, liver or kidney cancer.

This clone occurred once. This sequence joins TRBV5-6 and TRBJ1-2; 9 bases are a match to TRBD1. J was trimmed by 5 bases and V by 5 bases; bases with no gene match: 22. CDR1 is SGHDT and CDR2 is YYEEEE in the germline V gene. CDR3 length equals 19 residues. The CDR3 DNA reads TGTGCCAGCAGGGCGGTAATCGTACCCCCCAACGACAGGGGGTATGGCTACACCTTC. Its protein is CASRAVIVPPNDRGYGYTF. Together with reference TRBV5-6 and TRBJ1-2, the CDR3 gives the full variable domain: DAGVTQSPTHLIKTRGQQVTLRCSPKSGHDTVSWYQQALGQGPQFIFQYYEEEERQRGNFPDRFSGHQFPNYSSELNVNALLLGDSALYLCASRAVIVPPNDRGYGYTFGSGTRLTVV.

CDR3 residues: CASSDGTSGTTGELFF. The CDR3 DNA reads TGTGCCAGCAGCGATGGGACTAGCGGGACCACCGGGGAGCTGTTTTTT. V and J are TRBV7-9 and TRBJ2-2; 13 positions agree with TRBD2. J was trimmed by 4 bases and V by 5 bases; bases with no gene match: 4. The CDR3 spans 16 residues. CDR1 is SEHNR and CDR2 is FQNEAQ in the germline V gene (reference sequence).

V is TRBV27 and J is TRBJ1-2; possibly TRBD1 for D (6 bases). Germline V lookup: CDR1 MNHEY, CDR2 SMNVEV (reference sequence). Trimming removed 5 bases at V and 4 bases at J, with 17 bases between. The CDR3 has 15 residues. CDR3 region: CASSPPGQRGYGYTF. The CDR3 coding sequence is TGTGCCAGCAGTCCTCCGGGACAACGGGGCTATGGCTACACCTTC.

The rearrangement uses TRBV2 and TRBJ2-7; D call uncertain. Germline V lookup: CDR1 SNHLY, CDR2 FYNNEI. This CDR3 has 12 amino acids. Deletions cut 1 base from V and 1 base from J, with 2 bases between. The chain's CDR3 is CASSEVSYEQYF. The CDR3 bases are TGTGCCAGCAGTGAAGTGTCCTACGAGCAGTACTTC.

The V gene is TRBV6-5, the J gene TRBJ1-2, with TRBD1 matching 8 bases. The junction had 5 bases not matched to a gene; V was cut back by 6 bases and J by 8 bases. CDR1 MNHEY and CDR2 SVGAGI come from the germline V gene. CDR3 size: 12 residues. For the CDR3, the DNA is TGTGCCAGCAGCGGGGACAGGTGGGGCTACACCTTC. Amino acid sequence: CASSGDRWGYTF.

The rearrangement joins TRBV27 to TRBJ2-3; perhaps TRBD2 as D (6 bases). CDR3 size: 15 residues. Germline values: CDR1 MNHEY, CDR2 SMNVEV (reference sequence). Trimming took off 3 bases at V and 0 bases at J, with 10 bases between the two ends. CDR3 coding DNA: TGTGCCAGCAGTTTCCTTAGCGGTAGCACAGATACGCAGTATTTT. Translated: CASSFLSGSTDTQYF.

The CDR3 region is CASTTGTPGYTF. The CDR3 DNA follows: TGTGCCAGCACCACAGGGACCCCTGGCTACACCTTC. The J gene is TRBJ1-2, the V gene TRBV6-6; possibly TRBD1 for D (6 bases). From germline, CDR1 is MNHNY and CDR2 SVGAGI (reference sequence). Trimming took off 7 bases at V and 7 bases at J, with 13 bases between the two ends. The CDR3 totals 12 residues.

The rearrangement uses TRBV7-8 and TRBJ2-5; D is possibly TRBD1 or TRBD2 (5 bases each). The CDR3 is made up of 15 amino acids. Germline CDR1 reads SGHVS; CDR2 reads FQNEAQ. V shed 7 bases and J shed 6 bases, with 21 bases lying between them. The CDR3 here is CASTSGARTAKTQYF. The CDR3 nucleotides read TGTGCCAGCACCTCCGGGGCTAGGACGGCAAAGACCCAGTACTTC. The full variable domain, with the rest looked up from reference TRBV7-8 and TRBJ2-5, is GAGVSQSPRYKVAKRGQDVALRCDPISGHVSLFWYQQALGQGPEFLTYFQNEAQLDKSGLPSDRFFAERPEGSVSTLKIQRTQQEDSAVYLCASTSGARTAKTQYFGPGTRLLVL.

The CDR3 DNA reads TGTGCCAGTAGTATCCACGGTGGGGCAGCTTATGGCTACACCTTC. Its protein is CASSIHGGAAYGYTF. J is TRBJ1-2 and V is TRBV19; D possibly corresponds to TRBD1 (5 bases). Trimming took off 3 bases at V and 5 bases at J, with 16 bases between the two ends. The CDR3 is made up of 15 amino acids. Germline V gene data show CDR1 as LNHDA and CDR2 as SQIVND (reference sequence).

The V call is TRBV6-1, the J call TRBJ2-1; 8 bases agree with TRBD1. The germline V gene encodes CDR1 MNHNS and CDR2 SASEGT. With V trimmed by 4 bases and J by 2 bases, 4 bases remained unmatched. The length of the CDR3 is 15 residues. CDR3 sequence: CASSGRTGPYNEQFF. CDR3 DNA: TGTGCCAGCAGTGGTCGGACAGGGCCCTACAATGAGCAGTTCTTC.

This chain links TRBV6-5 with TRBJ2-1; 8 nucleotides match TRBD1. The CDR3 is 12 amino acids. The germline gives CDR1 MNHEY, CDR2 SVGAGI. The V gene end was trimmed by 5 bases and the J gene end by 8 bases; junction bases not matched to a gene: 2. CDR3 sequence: CASSDRGDEQFF. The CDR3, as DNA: TGTGCCAGCAGTGACAGGGGAGATGAGCAGTTCTTC.

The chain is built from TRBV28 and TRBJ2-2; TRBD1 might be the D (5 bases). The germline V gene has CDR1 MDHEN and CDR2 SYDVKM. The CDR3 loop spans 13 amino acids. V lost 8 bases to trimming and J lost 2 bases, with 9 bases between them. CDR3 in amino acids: CASRTFNTGELFF. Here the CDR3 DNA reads TGTGCCAGCCGGACATTCAACACCGGGGAGCTGTTTTTT.